This TCR beta chain was observed in a study of CD8 T cells in Susac syndrome. V lost 4 bases, J lost 4 bases, and 7 bases stayed unmatched. Per the germline V gene, CDR1 is DFQATT and CDR2 is SNEGSKA (reference sequence). This CDR3 has 14 amino acids. Random-hexamer reverse transcription was applied to about 0.5 to 1 ug RNA. MiXCR, run by TCRdb on the immunoSEQ multiplex PCR reads, gives a single entry per CDR3 protein. The table lists approximately 200,000 distinct CDR3 sequences, more than 85% of them singletons. In its sample, this clonotype was seen once. The origin of this receptor is a human donor with multiple sclerosis. This chain connects TRBV20-1 to TRBJ2-7; 10 nucleotides match TRBD1. The sample consisted of CD4+ T cells from PBMCs. The CDR3 loop reads CSATPGQGTYEQYF. CDR3 nucleotides: TGCAGTGCTACACCGGGACAGGGGACGTACGAGCAGTACTTC.